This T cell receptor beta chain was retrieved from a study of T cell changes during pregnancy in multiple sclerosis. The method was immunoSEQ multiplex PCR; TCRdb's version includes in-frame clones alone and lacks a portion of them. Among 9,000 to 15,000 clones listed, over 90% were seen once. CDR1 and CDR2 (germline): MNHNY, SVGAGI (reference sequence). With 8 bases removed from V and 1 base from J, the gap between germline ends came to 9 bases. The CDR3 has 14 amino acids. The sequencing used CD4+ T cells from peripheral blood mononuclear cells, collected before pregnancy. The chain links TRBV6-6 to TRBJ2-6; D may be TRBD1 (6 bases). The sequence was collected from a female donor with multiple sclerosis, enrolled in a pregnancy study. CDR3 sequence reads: CASRTGSGANVLTF. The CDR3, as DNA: TGTGCCAGCCGCACAGGGTCTGGGGCCAACGTCCTGACTTTC.